A single T cell receptor beta chain is shown here with its context. V was pared by 0 bases and J by 10 bases, with 9 bases between. The CDR3 contains 12 residues. Per germline, CDR1 MNHEY and CDR2 SVGEGT. This sample is part of a study of blood T cell repertoires in COVID-19. Study-wide context: Sites in the United States, Italy and Spain provided acute and convalescent COVID-19 samples. PBMCs, B-cell-depleted T cells, or T cells provided the cDNA or gDNA that made up the material.

Authors' analysis steps: Reference gene primer amplification yielded estimated nucleated cell counts. Measured with immunoSEQ multiplex PCR; TCRdb has only the in-frame clones, and not every one. V, J and clone size reflect that table, while D and trimming were determined from the DNA. There are 95,000 to 150,000 clones in the sample; 82% occur only once, and approximately 4.9% lies in the top ten. The chain has TRBV6-2 or TRBV6-3 and TRBJ1-2; D not resolved. The receptor comes from a woman between 65 and 79 years old with acute or convalescent COVID-19. What was sequenced was peripheral blood. The CDR3 sequence is CASSYSAVAYTF. CDR3 sequence (DNA): TGTGCCAGCAGTTACTCGGCTGTCGCCTACACCTTC.